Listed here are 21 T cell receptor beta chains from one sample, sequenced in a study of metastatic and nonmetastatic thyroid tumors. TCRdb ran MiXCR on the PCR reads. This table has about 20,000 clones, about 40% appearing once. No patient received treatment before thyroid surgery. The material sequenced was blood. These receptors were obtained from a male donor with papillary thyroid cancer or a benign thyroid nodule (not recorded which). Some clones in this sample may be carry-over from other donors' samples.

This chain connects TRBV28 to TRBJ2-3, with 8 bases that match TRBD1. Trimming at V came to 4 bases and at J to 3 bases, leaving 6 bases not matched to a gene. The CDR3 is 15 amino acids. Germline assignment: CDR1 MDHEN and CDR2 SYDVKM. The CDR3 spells CASSSGTGETDTQYF. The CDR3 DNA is TGTGCCAGCAGTTCCGGGACAGGTGAGACAGATACGCAGTATTTT.

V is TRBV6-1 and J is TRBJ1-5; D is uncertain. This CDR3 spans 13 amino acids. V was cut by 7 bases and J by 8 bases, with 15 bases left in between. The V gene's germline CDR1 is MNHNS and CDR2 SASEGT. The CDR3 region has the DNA TGTGCCAGCACCTCGAATAGAAATAAGCCCCAGCATTTT. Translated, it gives CASTSNRNKPQHF.

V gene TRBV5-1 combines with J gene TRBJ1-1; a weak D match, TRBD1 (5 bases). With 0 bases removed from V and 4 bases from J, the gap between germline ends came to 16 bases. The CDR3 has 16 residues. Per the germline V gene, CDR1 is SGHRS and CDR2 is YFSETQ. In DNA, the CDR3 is TGCGCCAGCAGCTTGGAGGCAGGGAGGGTGGGCACTGAAGCTTTCTTT. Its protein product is CASSLEAGRVGTEAFF.

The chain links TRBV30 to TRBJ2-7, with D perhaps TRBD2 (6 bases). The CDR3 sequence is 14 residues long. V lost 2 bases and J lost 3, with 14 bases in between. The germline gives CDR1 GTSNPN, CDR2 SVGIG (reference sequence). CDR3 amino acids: CAWSQDYKVYEQYF. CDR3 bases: TGTGCCTGGAGTCAGGACTACAAGGTCTACGAGCAGTACTTC.

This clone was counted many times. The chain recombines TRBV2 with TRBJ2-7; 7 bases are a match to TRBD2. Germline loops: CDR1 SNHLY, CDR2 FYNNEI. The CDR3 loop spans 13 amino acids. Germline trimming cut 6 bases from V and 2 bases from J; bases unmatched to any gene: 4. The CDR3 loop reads CASRSGTTYEQYF. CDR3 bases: TGTGCCAGCAGGTCCGGGACTACCTACGAGCAGTACTTC.

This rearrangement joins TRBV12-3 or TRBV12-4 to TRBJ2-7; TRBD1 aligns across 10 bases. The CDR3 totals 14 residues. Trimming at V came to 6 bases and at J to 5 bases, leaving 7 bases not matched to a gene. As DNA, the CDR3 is TGTGCCAGCAGCGCCCGGGACAGGGGCCACGAGCAGTACTTC. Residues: CASSARDRGHEQYF.

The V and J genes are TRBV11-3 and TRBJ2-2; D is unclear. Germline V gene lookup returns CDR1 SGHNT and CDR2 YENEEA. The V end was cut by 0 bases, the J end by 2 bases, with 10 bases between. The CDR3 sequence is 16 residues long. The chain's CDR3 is CASSLDQELNTGELFF. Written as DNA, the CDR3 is TGTGCCAGCAGCTTAGATCAGGAGCTAAACACCGGGGAGCTGTTTTTT.

In DNA form, the CDR3 reads TGTGCCAGCAGGGGTCCCACTGAGACCATATATTTT. This encodes CASRGPTETIYF. The chain recombines TRBV6-1 with TRBJ1-3; D is unresolved. There are 12 residues in the CDR3. The germline V gene has CDR1 MNHNS and CDR2 SASEGT. Trimming pared 6 bases from V and 10 bases from J, leaving 13 bases between.

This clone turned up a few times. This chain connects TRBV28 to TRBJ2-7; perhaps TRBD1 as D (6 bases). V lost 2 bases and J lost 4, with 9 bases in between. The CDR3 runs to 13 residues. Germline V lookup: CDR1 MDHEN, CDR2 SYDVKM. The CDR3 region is CASSLGGKYEQYF. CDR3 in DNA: TGTGCCAGCAGTTTAGGGGGCAAATACGAGCAGTACTTC.

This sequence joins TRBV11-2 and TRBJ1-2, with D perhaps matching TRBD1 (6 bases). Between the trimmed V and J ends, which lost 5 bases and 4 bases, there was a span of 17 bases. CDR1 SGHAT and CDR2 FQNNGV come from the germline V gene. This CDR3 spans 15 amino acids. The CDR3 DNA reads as TGTGCCAGCAGCCTTAAAGGGGGGTTGGGCTATGGCTACACCTTC. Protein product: CASSLKGGLGYGYTF.

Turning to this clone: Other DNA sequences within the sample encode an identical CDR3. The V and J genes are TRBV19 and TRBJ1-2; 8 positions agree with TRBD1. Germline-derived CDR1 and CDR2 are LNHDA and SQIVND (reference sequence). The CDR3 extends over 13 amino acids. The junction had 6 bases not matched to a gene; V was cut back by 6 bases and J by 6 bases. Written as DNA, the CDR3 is TGTGCCAGTAGAGGGACAGGCGGACATGGCTACACCTTC. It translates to CASRGTGGHGYTF.

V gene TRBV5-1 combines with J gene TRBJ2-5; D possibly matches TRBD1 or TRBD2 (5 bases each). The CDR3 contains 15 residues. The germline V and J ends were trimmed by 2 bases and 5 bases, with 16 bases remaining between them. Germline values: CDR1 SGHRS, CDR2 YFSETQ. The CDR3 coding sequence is TGCGCCAGCAGCTTCACAGCGAGGGGTAAGGAGACCCAGTACTTC. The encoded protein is CASSFTARGKETQYF. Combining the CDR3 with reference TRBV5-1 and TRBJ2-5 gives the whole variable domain KAGVTQTPRYLIKTRGQQVTLSCSPISGHRSVSWYQQTPGQGLQFLFEYFSETQRNKGNFPGRFSGRQFSNSRSEMNVSTLELGDSALYLCASSFTARGKETQYFGPGTRLLVL.

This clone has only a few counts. The CDR3: CASSGAGEKLFF. The CDR3 nucleotides are TGTGCCAGCAGCGGGGCGGGAGAAAAACTGTTTTTT. This chain uses TRBV2 with TRBJ1-4; D is perhaps TRBD1 (5 bases). The CDR3 is 12 amino acids. From germline, CDR1 is SNHLY and CDR2 FYNNEI. Trimming pared 6 bases from V and 8 bases from J, leaving 10 bases between.

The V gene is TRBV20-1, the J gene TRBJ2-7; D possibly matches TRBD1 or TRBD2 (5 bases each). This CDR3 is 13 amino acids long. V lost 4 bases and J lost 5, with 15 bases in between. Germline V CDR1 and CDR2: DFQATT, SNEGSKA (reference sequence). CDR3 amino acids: CSATGTLGNEQYF. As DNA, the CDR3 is TGCAGTGCTACCGGGACCCTGGGAAACGAGCAGTACTTC.

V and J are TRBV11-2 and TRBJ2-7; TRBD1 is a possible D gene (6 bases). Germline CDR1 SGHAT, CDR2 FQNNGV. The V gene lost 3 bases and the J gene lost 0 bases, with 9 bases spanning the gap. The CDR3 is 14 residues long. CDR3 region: CASSFNRDSYEQYF. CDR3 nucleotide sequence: TGTGCCAGCAGCTTTAACAGGGACTCCTACGAGCAGTACTTC.

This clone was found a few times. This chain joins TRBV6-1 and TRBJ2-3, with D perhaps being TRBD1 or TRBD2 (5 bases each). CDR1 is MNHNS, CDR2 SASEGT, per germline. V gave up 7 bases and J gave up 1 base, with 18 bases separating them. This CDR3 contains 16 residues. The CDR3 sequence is CASTRTWGTRTDTQYF. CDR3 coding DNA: TGTGCCAGCACCAGAACTTGGGGGACGCGCACAGATACGCAGTATTTT.

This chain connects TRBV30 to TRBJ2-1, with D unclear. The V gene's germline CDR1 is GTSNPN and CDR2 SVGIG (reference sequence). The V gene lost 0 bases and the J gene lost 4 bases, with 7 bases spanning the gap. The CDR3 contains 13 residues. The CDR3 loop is CAWSVAEYNEQFF. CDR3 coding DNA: TGTGCCTGGAGTGTAGCCGAATACAATGAGCAGTTCTTC.

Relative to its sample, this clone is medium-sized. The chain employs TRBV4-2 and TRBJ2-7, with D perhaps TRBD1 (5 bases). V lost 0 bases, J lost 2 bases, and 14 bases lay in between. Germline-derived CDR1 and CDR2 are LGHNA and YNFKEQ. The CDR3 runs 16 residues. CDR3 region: CASSQDVQGIPYEQYF. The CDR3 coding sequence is TGTGCCAGCAGCCAAGATGTCCAGGGAATCCCCTACGAGCAGTACTTC.

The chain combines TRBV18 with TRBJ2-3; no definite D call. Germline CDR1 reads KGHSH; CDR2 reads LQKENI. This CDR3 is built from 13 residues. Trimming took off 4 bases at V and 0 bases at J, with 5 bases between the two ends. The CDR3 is CASSQGSTDTQYF. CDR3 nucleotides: TGTGCCAGCTCACAGGGAAGCACAGATACGCAGTATTTT.

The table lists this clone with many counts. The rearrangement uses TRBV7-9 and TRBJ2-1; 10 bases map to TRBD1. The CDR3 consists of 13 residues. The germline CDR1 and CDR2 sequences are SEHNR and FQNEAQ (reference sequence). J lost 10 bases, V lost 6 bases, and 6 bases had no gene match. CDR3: CASSPTGGGEQFF. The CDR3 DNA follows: TGTGCCAGCAGTCCGACAGGGGGCGGAGAGCAGTTCTTC. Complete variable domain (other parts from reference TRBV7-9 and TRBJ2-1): DTGVSQNPRHKITKRGQNVTFRCDPISEHNRLYWYRQTLGQGPEFLTYFQNEAQLEKSRLLSDRFSAERPKGSFSTLEIQRTEQGDSAMYLCASSPTGGGEQFFGPGTRLTVL.

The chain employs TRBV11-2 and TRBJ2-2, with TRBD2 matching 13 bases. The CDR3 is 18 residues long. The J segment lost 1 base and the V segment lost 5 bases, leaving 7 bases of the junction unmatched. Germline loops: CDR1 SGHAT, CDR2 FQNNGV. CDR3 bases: TGTGCCAGCAGCCCCCCGGGACTAGCGGGACGGAACACCGGGGAGCTGTTTTTT. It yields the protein CASSPPGLAGRNTGELFF.